This T cell receptor (beta chain) was documented in a study of blood T cells in healthy people across ages. Whole-study results and caveats: CMV status of donors was not determined, possibly confounding expanded clonotype changes.

Trimming left V 1 base short and J 0 bases short, with 10 bases between. CDR3 length equals 16 residues. Germline V gives CDR1 SGHVS, CDR2 FNYEAQ. PCR was performed a second time for about 7 to 11 cycles using a sample-barcoded 5' primer and a J-beta primer mix. Each sample provided no less than 2.5 million CDR3-containing paired-end reads. TCRdb redid the calling of the 5' RACE reads with MiXCR, one entry per CDR3 protein. The sample yields 750,000 to 1,000,000 distinct CDR3 sequences, just under 30% seen once. In this sample, this clonotype turned up a few times. What it binds is unknown. This sample also appeared in a second study, on T cells of mothers and their children. As reported in that work: For related and unrelated pairs alike, thymic selection shapes TCR recombination output similarly. Related mother-child pairs showed slightly, non-significantly higher overlap than unrelated pairs.

The V call is TRBV7-6, the J call TRBJ1-3; D is perhaps TRBD1 (5 bases). The sequence came from a woman between 35 and 50 years old in good health. Sequenced: blood. This chain's CDR3 is CASSLGAGLSGNTIYF. CDR3 nucleotide sequence: TGTGCCAGCAGCTTAGGCGCAGGGCTCTCTGGAAACACCATATATTTT.